This T cell receptor (beta chain) was obtained from a study of blood T cell repertoires in COVID-19. The wider study: Whether acute or convalescent, the COVID-19 samples came from the United States, Italy and Spain. PBMCs, B-cell-depleted T cells, or T cells were the source of the cDNA or gDNA that made up the material.

This CDR3 is 14 amino acids long. V dropped 3 bases and J dropped 7 bases, with 13 bases sitting between them. Germline assignment: CDR1 SGHTA and CDR2 FQGNSA. Per the authors' pipeline: Reference gene primer amplification gave estimated nucleated cell counts. The table came from immunoSEQ multiplex PCR; TCRdb's copy has only in-frame clones and leaves some out. That table is the source of V, J and clone size, and D and trimming were worked out from the DNA. The repertoire consists of roughly 120,000 clones, with more than 65% occurring once and the leading ten covering around 4%. This clone came up a few times.

The chain links TRBV7-2 to TRBJ1-5; D call uncertain. Source material: peripheral blood. The TCR comes from a woman older than 75 with acute or convalescent COVID-19. This CDR3 reads CASSLTPWEQPQHF. CDR3 in DNA: TGTGCCAGCAGCTTGACGCCCTGGGAGCAGCCCCAGCATTTT. The full variable domain, its missing parts supplied by reference TRBV7-2 and TRBJ1-5, is GAGVSQSPSNKVTEKGKDVELRCDPISGHTALYWYRQSLGQGLEFLIYFQGNSAPDKSGLPSDRFSAERTGGSVSTLTIQRTQQEDSAVYLCASSLTPWEQPQHFGDGTRLSIL.